These 22 T cell receptor beta chains were all obtained from the same sample, sequenced in a study of vaccination effects on CD4 cells after COVID-19. Assay used: immunoSEQ multiplex PCR; TCRdb lists only in-frame clones, some missing. The data show fewer than 90,000 clones, over 65% seen once. These receptors lack a known antigen. Sequencing was preceded by expansion of antigen-specific CD4+ T cells with viral peptide pools in the ViraFEST assay. Cells that had been cultured for roughly ten days were the source of isolated CD4+ T cells. Infection dated between March and December 2020, before the Alpha, Beta and Delta variants reached the United States. The starting material was CD4+ T cells from PBMCs cultured with HIV peptides, obtained before COVID-19 vaccination. Specified subset: HIV-1 Nef peptide pool negative control/reference culture. The receptors originated from a human donor who had a prior SARS-CoV-2 infection.

This chain connects TRBV28 to TRBJ1-1; D not resolved. Trimming pared 3 bases from V and 0 bases from J, leaving 2 bases between. Germline CDR1 is MDHEN and CDR2 is SYDVKM. The CDR3 consists of 12 residues. The CDR3 is CASSFMNTEAFF. The CDR3 DNA is TGTGCCAGCAGTTTTATGAACACTGAAGCTTTCTTT.

This sequence joins TRBV30 and TRBJ2-7, with TRBD1 identical over 9 bases. J was trimmed by 4 bases and V by 2 bases; bases with no gene match: 6. The germline V gene encodes CDR1 GTSNPN and CDR2 SVGIG (reference sequence). There are 14 residues in the CDR3. In DNA, the CDR3 is TGTGCCTGGAGTCCGGGACAGGGAAAATACGAGCAGTACTTC. Its translation: CAWSPGQGKYEQYF. Using reference TRBV30 and TRBJ2-7 for the parts outside the CDR3, the full variable domain is SQTIHQWPATLVQPVGSPLSLECTVEGTSNPNLYWYRQAAGRGLQLLFYSVGIGQISSEVPQNLSASRPQDRQFILSSKKLLLSDSGFYLCAWSPGQGKYEQYFGPGTRLTVT.

The sample holds a few counts of this clone. The CDR3 here is CASSYFPGVTGGIEQYF. CDR3 nucleotide sequence: TGCGCCAGCAGCTATTTCCCCGGCGTAACAGGGGGGATCGAGCAGTACTTC. The chain is built from TRBV5-1 and TRBJ2-7; TRBD1 matches at 8 bases. After removal of 3 bases from V and 6 bases from J, the junction contained 17 bases not matched to a gene. CDR1 SGHRS and CDR2 YFSETQ come from the germline V gene. The CDR3 has 17 residues.

The chain uses TRBV20-1 and TRBJ2-7; D is unclear. Trimming stripped 5 bases from V and 6 bases from J, with 8 bases between. Per germline, CDR1 DFQATT and CDR2 SNEGSKA (reference sequence). The CDR3 has 10 amino acids. This CDR3 is CSAALSEQYF. As DNA, the CDR3 is TGCAGTGCTGCGCTATCCGAGCAGTACTTC.

This clone was observed a handful of times. The rearrangement links TRBV27 to TRBJ2-7; possibly TRBD1 or TRBD2 for D (5 bases each). V was cut by 3 bases and J by 5 bases, with 11 bases left in between. Germline V gene sequence: CDR1 MNHEY, CDR2 SMNVEV (reference sequence). The CDR3 is 13 residues long. In nucleotides, the CDR3 is TGTGCCAGCAGTTTCTGGGGGTCCCACGAGCAGTACTTC. This gives the protein CASSFWGSHEQYF.

The genes are TRBV27 and TRBJ2-5; the match to TRBD2 covers 7 bases. V gave up 4 bases and J gave up 5 bases; unmatched junction bases: 7. The CDR3 is made up of 14 amino acids. Germline V gene sequence: CDR1 MNHEY, CDR2 SMNVEV (reference sequence). The CDR3 region is CASSWGGYLETQYF. In DNA form, the CDR3 reads TGTGCCAGCAGTTGGGGAGGGTATCTTGAGACCCAGTACTTC.

The rearrangement uses TRBV28 and TRBJ2-3; a weak D match, TRBD2 (6 bases). V lost 10 bases to trimming and J lost 2 bases, with 19 bases between them. The germline V gene has CDR1 MDHEN and CDR2 SYDVKM. The CDR3 consists of 15 residues. CDR3 DNA sequence: TGTGCCACTATCTGGGGGGAGCGGAACACAGATACGCAGTATTTT. Amino acid sequence: CATIWGERNTDTQYF.

J is TRBJ1-2 and V is TRBV18, with TRBD1 matching 9 bases. In germline, CDR1 is KGHSH, CDR2 LQKENI. V shed 3 bases and J 3 bases; nucleotides not matched to a gene: 8. This CDR3 has 16 residues. DNA for the CDR3: TGTGCCAGCTCACCGGGACAGGGAGGATTTGACTATGGCTACACCTTC. Amino acids: CASSPGQGGFDYGYTF.

The genes are TRBV5-6 and TRBJ2-5, with 7 nucleotides matching TRBD2. Per germline, CDR1 SGHDT and CDR2 YYEEEE. There are 16 residues in the CDR3. J was trimmed by 3 bases and V by 4 bases; bases with no gene match: 12. The CDR3 spells CASSGPVGAGKETQYF. CDR3 bases: TGTGCCAGCAGCGGCCCCGTGGGAGCGGGAAAAGAGACCCAGTACTTC.

The chain links TRBV3-1 (or the pseudogene TRBV3-2) to TRBJ2-7, with a weak D call TRBD1 (5 bases). CDR1 is LGHDT, CDR2 YNNKEL, per germline (reference sequence). The CDR3 has 19 residues. With 2 bases removed from V and 1 base from J, the gap between germline ends came to 24 bases. CDR3 in amino acids: CASSQRTHQIGGLSYEQYF. CDR3 coding DNA: TGTGCCAGCAGCCAAAGGACACATCAAATCGGCGGATTATCCTACGAGCAGTACTTC.

The V call is TRBV3-1 (or the pseudogene TRBV3-2), the J call TRBJ2-2; D uncertain. V dropped 1 base and J dropped 0 bases, with 3 bases sitting between them. This CDR3 is 14 amino acids long. From germline, CDR1 is LGHDT and CDR2 YNNKEL (reference sequence). The CDR3 region is CASSQVSNTGELFF. The CDR3 bases are TGTGCCAGCAGCCAAGTCTCGAACACCGGGGAGCTGTTTTTT.

The J gene is TRBJ1-3, the V gene TRBV4-2; TRBD1 matches at 8 bases. This CDR3 is built from 16 residues. Losses at the gene ends were 2 bases for V and 8 bases for J; bases not matched to a gene: 11. CDR1 LGHNA and CDR2 YNFKEQ come from the germline V gene. CDR3 residues: CASSQITGGLEDTIYF. The DNA of the CDR3 is TGTGCCAGCAGCCAAATAACAGGGGGTTTAGAGGACACCATATATTTT.

The rearrangement joins TRBV2 to TRBJ2-7, with 10 bases identical to TRBD2. The CDR3 extends over 14 amino acids. Germline V lookup: CDR1 SNHLY, CDR2 FYNNEI. V shed 6 bases, J shed 5 bases, and the junction held 7 bases outside the gene matches. The CDR3 DNA sequence: TGTGCCAGCAGAAACATAGCGGGAGGCCACGAGCAGTACTTC. Encoded protein: CASRNIAGGHEQYF.

The gene calls are TRBV4-2 and TRBJ2-7, with D uncertain. With 0 bases removed from V and 0 bases from J, the gap between germline ends came to 9 bases. The CDR3 runs to 15 residues. From germline, CDR1 is LGHNA and CDR2 YNFKEQ. CDR3 nucleotide sequence: TGTGCCAGCAGCCAAGAAGACTCTAGCTCCTACGAGCAGTACTTC. This codes for CASSQEDSSSYEQYF.

This clone was found a few times. This chain joins TRBV10-3 and TRBJ1-6, with D possibly being TRBD1 (6 bases). Trimming pared 4 bases from V and 0 bases from J, leaving 10 bases between. CDR3 length: 16 residues. CDR1 is ENHRY, CDR2 SYGVKD, per germline. The CDR3 bases are TGTGCCATCAGTGTCGGGGGCTCCTCCTATAATTCACCCCTCCACTTT. It encodes CAISVGGSSYNSPLHF.

The rearrangement links TRBV7-2 to TRBJ2-7; D may correspond to TRBD1 or TRBD2 (5 bases each). The V gene lost 1 base and the J gene lost 5 bases, with 12 bases spanning the gap. The CDR3 is 14 residues long. CDR1 SGHTA and CDR2 FQGNSA come from the germline V gene. The CDR3 coding sequence is TGTGCCAGCAGCTTAGATTCCGGGGCCGACGAGCAGTACTTC. This codes for CASSLDSGADEQYF.

This chain links TRBV3-1 (or the pseudogene TRBV3-2) with TRBJ1-1; D call uncertain. Germline CDR1 and CDR2: LGHDT and YNNKEL (reference sequence). The CDR3 consists of 15 residues. Trimming shortened V by 4 bases and J by 5 bases, and 17 bases separated the two germline ends. The CDR3 protein is CASSPGIEAWTEAFF. Written as DNA, the CDR3 is TGTGCCAGCAGCCCAGGCATCGAGGCTTGGACTGAAGCTTTCTTT.

The V call is TRBV7-2, the J call TRBJ2-1; 11 nucleotides match TRBD2. J lost 4 bases, V lost 5 bases, and 4 bases had no gene match. CDR3 length: 15 amino acids. Looked up from germline, CDR1 is SGHTA and CDR2 is FQGNSA. The CDR3 protein is CASSGLAGGYNEQFF. Here the CDR3 DNA reads TGTGCCAGCAGCGGACTAGCGGGCGGATACAATGAGCAGTTCTTC.

The gene calls are TRBV3-1 (or the pseudogene TRBV3-2) and TRBJ1-2; unclear D gene. With 3 bases removed from V and 3 bases from J, the gap between germline ends came to 14 bases. CDR1 and CDR2 from the germline V gene are LGHDT and YNNKEL (reference sequence). CDR3 length: 15 amino acids. CDR3 region: CASSHRGFAHYGYTF. The DNA of the CDR3 is TGTGCCAGCAGCCATCGGGGATTCGCCCACTATGGCTACACCTTC.

A single count supports this clone. The rearrangement joins TRBV7-8 to TRBJ2-7; maybe TRBD1 (6 bases). The CDR3 consists of 15 residues. Germline V gene sequence: CDR1 SGHVS, CDR2 FQNEAQ. The germline V and J ends were trimmed by 5 bases and 0 bases, with 14 bases remaining between them. CDR3 in DNA: TGTGCCAGCAGCAAAAGACAGGACAACTCCTACGAGCAGTACTTC. Its translation is CASSKRQDNSYEQYF.

V is TRBV9 and J is TRBJ1-2; D not resolved. The CDR3 spans 15 residues. Germline loops: CDR1 SGDLS, CDR2 YYNGEE. V shed 0 bases and J shed 2 bases, with 11 bases lying between them. The CDR3 sequence: CASSVGVTRNYGYTF. Here the CDR3 DNA reads TGTGCCAGCAGCGTAGGTGTGACAAGAAACTATGGCTACACCTTC.

This clone was seen only a few times. The CDR3 DNA sequence: TGTGCCAGCGCGCGTGGGGGCGGAAAAACTGAAGCTTTCTTT. Translated: CASARGGGKTEAFF. The chain joins TRBV7-3 to TRBJ1-1, with D possibly TRBD1 on 6 matching bases. Deletions cut 8 bases from V and 5 bases from J, with 18 bases between. The CDR3 has 14 residues. Germline-derived CDR1 and CDR2 are SGHTA and FQGTGA.